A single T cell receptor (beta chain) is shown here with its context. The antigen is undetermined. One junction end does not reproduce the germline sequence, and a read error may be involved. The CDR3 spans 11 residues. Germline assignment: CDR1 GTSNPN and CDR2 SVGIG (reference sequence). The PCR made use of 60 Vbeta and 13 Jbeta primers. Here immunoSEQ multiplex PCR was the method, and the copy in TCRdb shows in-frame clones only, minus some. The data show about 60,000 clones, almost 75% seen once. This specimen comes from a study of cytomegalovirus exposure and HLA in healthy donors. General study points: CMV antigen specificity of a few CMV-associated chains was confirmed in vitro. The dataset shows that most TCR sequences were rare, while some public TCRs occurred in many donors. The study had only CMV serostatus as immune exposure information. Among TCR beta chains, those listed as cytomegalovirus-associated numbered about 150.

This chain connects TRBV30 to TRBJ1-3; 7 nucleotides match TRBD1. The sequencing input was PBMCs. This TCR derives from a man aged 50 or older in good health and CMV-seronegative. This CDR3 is CAWSVRQGKNF. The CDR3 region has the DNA TGTGCCTGGAGTGTACGACAGGGCAAAAATTTT.